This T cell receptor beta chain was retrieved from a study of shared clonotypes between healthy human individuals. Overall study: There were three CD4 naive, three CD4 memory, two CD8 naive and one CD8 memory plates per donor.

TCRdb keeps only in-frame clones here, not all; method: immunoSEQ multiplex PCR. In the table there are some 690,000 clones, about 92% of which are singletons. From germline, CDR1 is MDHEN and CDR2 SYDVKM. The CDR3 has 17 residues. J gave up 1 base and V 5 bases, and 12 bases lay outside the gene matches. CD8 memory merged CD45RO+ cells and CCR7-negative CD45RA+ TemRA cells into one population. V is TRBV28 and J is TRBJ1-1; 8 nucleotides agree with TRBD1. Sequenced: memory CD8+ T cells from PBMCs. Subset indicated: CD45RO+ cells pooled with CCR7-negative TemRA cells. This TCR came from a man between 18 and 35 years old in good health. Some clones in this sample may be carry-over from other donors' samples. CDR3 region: CASSPSSYGTGNTEAFF. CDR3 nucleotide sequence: TGTGCCAGCAGTCCGTCATCGTACGGGACAGGGAACACTGAAGCTTTCTTT.